This T cell receptor beta chain was recorded in a study of blood T cells in healthy people across ages. Per germline, CDR1 MDHEN and CDR2 SYDVKM. J gave up 2 bases and V 5 bases, and 6 bases lay outside the gene matches. The CDR3 extends over 17 amino acids. A J-beta primer mix and a sample-barcoded 5' primer were used in a second PCR of roughly 6 to 11 cycles. Through a template-switch adaptor with 12 random nucleotides, each cDNA molecule received a tag. Each CDR3 protein gets one entry after TCRdb re-called the 5' RACE reads with MiXCR. The repertoire includes 850,000 to 1,000,000 distinct CDR3 sequences, about 48% of them detected once, and 13% sits in the top ten.

This sequence was found in a young man in good health. The gene calls are TRBV28 and TRBJ2-3, with TRBD2 matching over 14 bases. The sample consisted of blood. The CDR3 coding sequence is TGTGCCAGCAGTCCCATGACTAGCGGGGGGGTCACAGATACGCAGTATTTT. The encoded protein is CASSPMTSGGVTDTQYF.